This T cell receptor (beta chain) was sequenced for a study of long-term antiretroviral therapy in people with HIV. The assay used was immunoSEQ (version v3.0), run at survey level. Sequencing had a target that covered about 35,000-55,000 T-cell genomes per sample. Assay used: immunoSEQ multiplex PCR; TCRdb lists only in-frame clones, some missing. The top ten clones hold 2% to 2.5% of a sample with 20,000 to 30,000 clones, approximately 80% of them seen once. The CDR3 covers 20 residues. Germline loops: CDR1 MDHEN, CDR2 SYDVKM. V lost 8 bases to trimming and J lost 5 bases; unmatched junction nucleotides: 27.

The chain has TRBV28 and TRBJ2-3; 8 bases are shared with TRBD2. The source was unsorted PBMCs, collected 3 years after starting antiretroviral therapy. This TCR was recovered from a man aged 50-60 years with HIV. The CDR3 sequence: CASGSPGLGFTGVGRDTQYF. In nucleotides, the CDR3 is TGTGCCAGCGGCTCCCCGGGACTAGGTTTTACCGGGGTGGGGAGAGATACGCAGTATTTT. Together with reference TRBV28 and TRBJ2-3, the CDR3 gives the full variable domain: DVKVTQSSRYLVKRTGEKVFLECVQDMDHENMFWYRQDPGLGLRLIYFSYDVKMKEKGDIPEGYSVSREKKERFSLILESASTNQTSMYLCASGSPGLGFTGVGRDTQYFGPGTRLTVL.